This T cell receptor beta chain was retrieved from a study of T-cell reconstitution after alpha-beta-depleted transplantation in children. V was clipped by 4 bases and J by 9 bases, with 14 bases between them. The CDR3 extends over 13 amino acids. Germline loops: CDR1 SGHRS, CDR2 YFSETQ. Using unique molecular identifiers, the investigators prepared the TCRbeta library. MiXCR, run by TCRdb on the PCR reads, gives a single entry per CDR3 protein. Of a few hundred thousand distinct CDR3 sequences listed, roughly 15% are singletons. This clonotype was picked up a small number of times. The material was PBMCs, obtained from the stem cell graft. The TCR was taken from a human donor who donated a stem cell graft to a child with Fanconi anemia. J is TRBJ2-1 and V is TRBV5-1; weak D call: TRBD1 (6 bases). Here the CDR3 DNA reads TGCGCCAGCAGCGAACCCGGACAGATTGAGCAGTTCTTC. Amino acids: CASSEPGQIEQFF.